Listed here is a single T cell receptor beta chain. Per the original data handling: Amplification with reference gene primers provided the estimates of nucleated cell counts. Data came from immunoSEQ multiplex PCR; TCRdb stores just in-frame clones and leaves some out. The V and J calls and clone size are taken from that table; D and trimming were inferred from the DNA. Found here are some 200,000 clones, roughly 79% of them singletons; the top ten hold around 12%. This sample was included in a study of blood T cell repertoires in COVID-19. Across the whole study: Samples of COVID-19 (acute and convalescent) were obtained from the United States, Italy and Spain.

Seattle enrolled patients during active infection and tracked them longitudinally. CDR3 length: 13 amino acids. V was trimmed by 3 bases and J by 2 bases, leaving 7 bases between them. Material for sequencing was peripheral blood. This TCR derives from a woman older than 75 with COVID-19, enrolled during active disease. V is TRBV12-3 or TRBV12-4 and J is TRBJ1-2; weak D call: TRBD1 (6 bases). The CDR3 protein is CASSFQGNYGYTF. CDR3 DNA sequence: TGTGCCAGCAGTTTTCAGGGGAACTATGGCTACACCTTC.